The 2 T cell receptor beta chains listed next were all sequenced from one sample in a study of blood T cell repertoires in COVID-19. Produced via immunoSEQ multiplex PCR; TCRdb's table is partial and in-frame only. The sample lists about 240,000 clones; about 89% were seen once. Sequenced input: PBMCs or T cells enriched from blood (not recorded which). The receptor set was obtained from a woman in her 30s who had recovered from COVID-19.

This chain uses TRBV21-1 with TRBJ1-1. TRBV21-1 is annotated as a pseudogene. CDR3 length equals 15 residues. CDR3 DNA: TGTGCCAGCAGCCCGGGGGAGGGAATGAACACTGAAGCTTTCTTT. Residues: CASSPGEGMNTEAFF.

The chain recombines TRBV4-2 with TRBJ1-2; 9 nucleotides line up with TRBD1. Germline values: CDR1 LGHNA, CDR2 YNFKEQ. This CDR3 is 13 amino acids long. With 9 bases clipped from V and 3 bases from J, the junction kept 5 bases outside the gene matches. CDR3 residues: CASTGQGDYGYTF. The CDR3 DNA reads as TGTGCCAGTACGGGACAGGGCGACTATGGCTACACCTTC.